This TCR beta chain was recorded in a study of shared clonotypes between healthy human individuals (dated by TCRdb to 2018 to 2020). In the study overall: A couple of women and a few men aged 18 to 49 years were included in the cohort. The study deeply sequenced blood TCR repertoires of about five healthy adults to estimate repertoire size and the extent of clonotype sharing between individuals. Different laboratories and diverse techniques were used to prepare libraries and sequence TCR repertoires, to increase sequencing depth and limit assay-specific biases. For each donor, three plates each were used for CD4 naive and CD4 memory, two plates were used for CD8 naive, and one plate was used for CD8 memory. Per donor, leukapheresis produced somewhere between about 0.85 and 8.9 billion PBMCs.

Regarding this clone: Its antigen specificity is not known. The record has no base qualities; no much larger clone is one base away.

Using the deep immunoSEQ assay, multiplex PCR amplified TCR CDR3 regions from genomic DNA. Extracted genomic DNA from each cell subset was distributed evenly across all wells of several immunoSEQ 96-well plates, and each plate was treated as a replicate. For sorted subsets, each replicate PCR was loaded with approximately 0.2 ug genomic DNA, equivalent to 30,000 to 35,000 T cell genomes. Purified libraries were measured with a Qubit 3.0 fluorometer, size-checked on a Bioanalyzer 2100, and measured again with the KAPA Library Quantification kit. Every immunoSEQ 96-well plate was sequenced on a separate single-read 150-cycle Illumina NextSeq 550 flow cell. On the authors' methods: Because the immunoSEQ output held only junctional sequences and lacked quality scores, the filtering could not match the filtering applied to full-length reads. To assign V/J genes and CDR3, sequences were annotated against IMGT germline references using PyIR, a Python wrapper for IgBLAST v1.9. Any read was removed if the V/J assignment was weak (E-value above 1e-6), the CDR3 was missing, or the read contained stop codons, out-of-frame junctions, or ambiguous translated residues. V3J clonotypes were defined as sequences sharing an identical inferred V gene, J gene, and CDR3 amino acid sequence. The percentage overlap between two repertoires was calculated by dividing the number of shared unique clonotypes by the size of the smaller repertoire. RTK rarefaction, the Chao1 estimator, and Recon v2.1 estimates of unobserved clonotypes were used to assess repertoire richness. For all TCRbeta clonotypes obtained by the gDNA method from several donors, generation probabilities were computed with OLGA. Imported from immuneACCESS, the table was reduced by TCRdb to in-frame sequences with V and J called. These copies leave out some clones; in studies compared against another copy, an unresolved V gene accounts for under half, and the cause of the remainder is not known. V, J and clone size are those of that table, while D and trimming were read from the DNA. This sample holds 550,000 to 850,000 clones; 74% were observed only once. Approximately 1.8% of the sample is in the top ten clones.

Reading from cysteine to phenylalanine, the CDR3 counts 15 amino acids. CDR3 DNA only is kept here, 45 bases in frame from base 1. V is clipped by 5 bases and J by 2 bases, and the sequence between their germline boundaries is 10 bases long. As encoded in the germline V gene, CDR1 is SGHTA while CDR2 is FQGNSA. The donors were healthy, HIV-negative adults who had no recently reported acute infections or vaccinations. Every donor was a Caucasian adult living in Nashville, Tennessee, USA. CD4+ T cells were enriched by magnetic negative selection; naive cells were then positively selected on CD45RA, and the negative fraction formed the memory subset. Blood was collected by leukapheresis, and PBMCs were isolated by Ficoll-Histopaque density gradient centrifugation and then cryopreserved in liquid nitrogen vapor phase. Analytical flow cytometry was used to check the purity and quantity of each magnetically sorted T cell population. From each sorted fraction, genomic DNA was isolated and quantified by UV absorbance on a Nanodrop 2000c.

The paper's findings and limits, for the study overall: Across a handful of donors, approximately 4.9% of naive CD4, approximately 3.6% of naive CD8, roughly 2.3% of memory CD4, and approximately 0.42% of memory CD8 clonotypes were shared. Rarefaction of sorted-subset datasets indicated incomplete sequencing despite the large sequencing depth. Based on pairwise subsampling, the degree of clonotype sharing among donors was expected to be affected by sequencing depth. Sampling was restricted to blood, and TCR repertoires in tissue are likely to differ from TCR repertoires in blood. Higher generation probabilities were observed for clonotypes shared by all four sorted-subset donors than for non-shared clonotypes. Naive subsets generally had larger estimated clonotype richness than memory subsets did. Because the study included a small number of donors, the genetic and exposure-history diversity represented was limited.

The TCR comes from a woman in her twenties or thirties in good health. The sequencing input was memory CD4+ T cells sorted from blood. This sample's cell subset or site label indicates: CD45RA-negative fraction. The chain uses TRBV7-2 and TRBJ2-6, with TRBD1 perhaps the D gene, on 5 matching bases. CDR3 protein: CASSRQGTGANVLTF. The DNA sequence reads TGTGCCAGCAGCCGCCAGGGAACTGGGGCCAACGTCCTGACTTTC.